This T cell receptor beta chain comes out of a study of shared clonotypes between healthy human individuals. The germline V gene has CDR1 SGHRS and CDR2 YFSETQ. The V segment lost 2 bases and the J segment 6 bases; nucleotides outside the gene matches: 4. The CDR3 covers 14 residues. 150 to 250 ng DNA, about 28,000 T cell genomes, went into each sorted-subset replicate PCR. Generated by immunoSEQ multiplex PCR, the TCRdb table keeps only in-frame clones and is missing some. The repertoire includes some 2,000,000 clones, 85% to 95% of them detected once, and more than 0.1% sits in the top ten. Sequencing input: naive CD4+ T cells sorted from blood. The sample's subset: CD45RA+ positively selected. The chain carries TRBV5-1 and TRBJ2-4, with TRBD1 identical over 8 bases. This clonotype was sampled from a man aged 18 to 29 in good health. CDR3 residues: CASSLGQGGNIQYF. The CDR3 coding sequence is TGCGCCAGCAGCTTAGGACAGGGTGGAAACATTCAGTACTTC.